The 26 T cell receptor beta chains in this list originate from one sample, sequenced in a study of T cells in Graves' hyperthyroidism and ophthalmopathy. RNA transcripts were the template for amplifying TCR beta CDR3 regions. HTBI primers were employed in a first-round RT-PCR of the TCR CDR3. TCRdb ran MiXCR on the multiplex PCR reads and lists one entry per CDR3 protein. The sample consists of around 760,000 distinct CDR3 sequences, about 35% of them appearing once. The sequenced sample consisted of blood. These receptors came from a woman aged 40 to 50 with Graves' hyperthyroidism.

About this clonotype itself: The junction shows a germline mismatch at one end, possibly a read error. The V and J genes are TRBV6-5 and TRBJ2-5; TRBD2 might be the D (6 bases). This CDR3 spans 12 amino acids. CDR1 MNHEY and CDR2 SVGAGI come from the germline V gene. CDR3 sequence reads: CATSWGDDNQYF. In nucleotides, the CDR3 is TGTGCCACCAGTTGGGGGGATGATAACCAGTACTTC.

About this clonotype itself: Given a much more abundant clone one base away, this may be a read error. This chain connects TRBV20-1 to TRBJ2-7; D gene unclear. Germline V CDR1 and CDR2: DFQATT, SNEGSKA (reference sequence). The CDR3 spans 13 residues. The CDR3 here is CGARAPTWDEQYF. CDR3 DNA: TGCGGTGCTAGAGCTCCGACATGGGACGAGCAGTACTTC.

The rearrangement uses TRBV27 and TRBJ1-5, with D hard to call. V was shortened by 3 bases and J by 0 bases, with 9 bases between the two germline ends. Germline V CDR1 and CDR2: MNHEY, SMNVEV (reference sequence). CDR3 length: 15 residues. The DNA for the CDR3 is TGTGCCAGCAGTTTTGTACGGGATAGCAATCAGCCCCAGCATTTT. This gives the protein CASSFVRDSNQPQHF.

This clonotype was picked up a small number of times. The chain uses TRBV7-8 and TRBJ1-2, with D perhaps TRBD1 (6 bases). The CDR3 extends over 12 amino acids. Germline-derived CDR1 and CDR2 are SGHVS and FQNEAQ. Deletions cut 8 bases from V and 7 bases from J, with 14 bases between. The DNA of the CDR3 is TGTGCCAGCCCCTCAGGGGATGGTGGCTACACCTTC. Its protein is CASPSGDGGYTF.

Remarks on this clonotype: This likely comes from a read error, as the CDR3 has no conserved phenylalanine or tryptophan at its end. The chain combines TRBV7-9 with TRBJ1-1; D not certain. V gave up 5 bases and J gave up 9 bases, with 16 bases separating them. There are 13 residues in the CDR3. From germline, CDR1 is SEHNR and CDR2 FQNEAQ (reference sequence). DNA for the CDR3: TGTGCCAGCAGCATTGAACGTAGGACTAAAGCTTTCCTT. Its protein product is CASSIERRTKAFL.

In regard to this clonotype: A read error may account for a junction end that differs from germline. V is TRBV19 and J is TRBJ2-7; D might be TRBD1 (5 bases). The CDR3 is 16 amino acids. Germline loops: CDR1 LNHDA, CDR2 SQIVND (reference sequence). CDR3: CASSILLGQGIDEQCF. The DNA of the CDR3 is TGTGCCAGTAGTATATTGTTAGGGCAGGGAATCGACGAGCAGTGCTTC.

The chain carries TRBV6-5 and TRBJ1-2; maybe TRBD1 (5 bases). V gave up 0 bases and J gave up 3 bases, with 8 bases separating them. The CDR3 sequence is 14 residues long. Germline V gene sequence: CDR1 MNHEY, CDR2 SVGAGI. The CDR3 reads CASSYSDSYYGYTF. The CDR3 coding sequence is TGTGCCAGCAGTTACTCAGACAGCTACTATGGCTACACCTTC.

The chain recombines TRBV28 with TRBJ2-2; the D is unclear. The CDR3 is 14 amino acids. Germline V gives CDR1 MDHEN, CDR2 SYDVKM. The V end lost 6 bases, the J end lost 4 bases, and 12 bases lay between the germline ends. The CDR3 DNA reads as TGTGCCAGCAGCATCTTAATTGGCACCGGGGAGCTGTTTTTT. Residues: CASSILIGTGELFF.

The table lists this clonotype with many counts. The rearrangement uses TRBV20-1 and TRBJ1-6; D perhaps matches TRBD1 (6 bases). In germline, CDR1 is DFQATT, CDR2 SNEGSKA (reference sequence). V was pared by 0 bases and J by 9 bases, with 18 bases between. The CDR3 is 16 residues long. The CDR3 protein is CSARDHLGGTISPLHF. The CDR3 DNA reads as TGCAGTGCTAGAGATCATCTGGGGGGCACGATTTCACCCCTCCACTTT.

The V gene is TRBV9, the J gene TRBJ1-4, with a tentative D call TRBD1 (6 bases). Germline V gene sequence: CDR1 SGDLS, CDR2 YYNGEE. Trimming removed 3 bases at V and 8 bases at J, with 17 bases between. The CDR3 is made up of 15 amino acids. The CDR3 DNA sequence: TGTGCCAGCAGCGCCCCTTTACGGGGGCGGGAAAAACTGTTTTTT. Residues: CASSAPLRGREKLFF.

The rearrangement joins TRBV19 to TRBJ1-1; 7 bases line up with TRBD1. The CDR3 is made up of 16 amino acids. The germline V gene has CDR1 LNHDA and CDR2 SQIVND (reference sequence). V lost 5 bases to trimming and J lost 2 bases; unmatched junction nucleotides: 11. CDR3 sequence reads: CASSPERGQINTEAFF. In DNA form, the CDR3 reads TGTGCCAGTAGTCCCGAGCGGGGACAGATAAACACTGAAGCTTTCTTT.

The CDR3 nucleotides read TGTGCCAGCAGCTCCACCCAGGGGATGGAGACCCAGTACTTC. This translates into CASSSTQGMETQYF. The chain couples TRBV7-9 to TRBJ2-5; perhaps TRBD1 as D (6 bases). V was shortened by 4 bases and J by 5 bases, with 14 bases between the two germline ends. The CDR3 consists of 14 residues. Germline V CDR1 and CDR2: SEHNR, FQNEAQ (reference sequence).

The rearrangement links TRBV10-3 to TRBJ2-5; D is unclear. Germline V gene lookup returns CDR1 ENHRY and CDR2 SYGVKD. This CDR3 region has 9 residues. V lost 8 bases and J lost 4, with 2 bases in between. CDR3 residues: CAIGETQYF. The DNA for the CDR3 is TGTGCCATCGGAGAGACCCAGTACTTC.

In this sample, this clonotype turned up many times. The chain uses TRBV9 and TRBJ2-7, with 8 nucleotides matching TRBD1. Germline V CDR1 and CDR2: SGDLS, YYNGEE. The CDR3 contains 13 residues. J lost 5 bases, V lost 4 bases, and 5 bases had no gene match. CDR3 DNA: TGTGCCAGCAGCCCCTCGACAGGGGACGAGCAGTACTTC. Its protein product is CASSPSTGDEQYF.

The rearrangement joins TRBV7-2 to TRBJ1-6; D gene uncertain. Between the trimmed V and J ends, which lost 8 bases and 5 bases, there was a span of 22 bases. CDR1 is SGHTA, CDR2 FQGNSA, per germline. The CDR3 has 17 residues. The CDR3 DNA reads as TGTGCCAGCTCACAAACAGCTGTTGGGCCGAATAATTCACCCCTCCACTTT. It translates to CASSQTAVGPNNSPLHF.

This clonotype was counted ten times or more. The chain uses TRBV10-3 and TRBJ1-5, with D tentatively TRBD1 (6 bases). The V gene lost 6 bases and the J gene lost 0 bases, with 12 bases spanning the gap. The CDR3 spans 15 residues. Germline values: CDR1 ENHRY, CDR2 SYGVKD. CDR3 in amino acids: CAISEGGNSNQPQHF. The CDR3 nucleotides are TGTGCCATCAGCGAGGGGGGGAATAGCAATCAGCCCCAGCATTTT.

Ten or more counts support this clonotype. The rearrangement uses TRBV29-1 and TRBJ1-1; the D gene is possibly TRBD1 (5 bases). The CDR3 spans 15 residues. The germline CDR1 and CDR2 sequences are SQVTM and ANQGSEA. The V gene lost 1 base and the J gene lost 3 bases, with 15 bases spanning the gap. In DNA, the CDR3 is TGCAGCGTTGAAGGGGGAAGGGGCAAGTACACTGAAGCTTTCTTT. Amino acid sequence: CSVEGGRGKYTEAFF.

This clonotype showed up many times. Here the CDR3 DNA reads TGTGCCACCAGCAGAACGGGACAGAACACTGAAGCTTTCTTT. Translated, it gives CATSRTGQNTEAFF. The V call is TRBV15, the J call TRBJ1-1; a weak D match, TRBD1 (6 bases). The V end lost 2 bases, the J end lost 1 base, and 8 bases lay between the germline ends. CDR1 and CDR2 (germline): LNHNV, YYDKDF (reference sequence). This CDR3 contains 14 residues.

This clonotype was recorded only once. This chain links TRBV20-1 with TRBJ1-2, with D perhaps TRBD1 (6 bases). The CDR3 spans 14 residues. Trimming stripped 6 bases from V and 3 bases from J, with 17 bases between. Germline V lookup: CDR1 DFQATT, CDR2 SNEGSKA (reference sequence). Here the CDR3 reads CSARAGGRDYGYTF. The CDR3 bases are TGCAGTGCACGGGCTGGGGGGCGGGACTATGGCTACACCTTC.

The V call is TRBV7-9, the J call TRBJ2-5; 9 nucleotides align to TRBD2. V trimming: 1 base; J trimming: 4 bases; junction bases outside the gene matches: 16. Germline CDR1 and CDR2: SEHNR and FQNEAQ (reference sequence). The CDR3 spans 19 residues. CDR3 sequence: CASSLVGLAGVSGGETQYF. Here the CDR3 DNA reads TGTGCCAGCAGCTTAGTCGGGTTAGCGGGGGTTTCCGGGGGAGAGACCCAGTACTTC.

This chain uses TRBV2 with TRBJ1-2; no clear D gene. Germline loops: CDR1 SNHLY, CDR2 FYNNEI. V lost 6 bases and J lost 7, with 15 bases in between. The CDR3 loop spans 13 amino acids. DNA of the CDR3: TGTGCCAGCAGCGAGAGAACATTTTTTGGCTACACCTTC. Amino acid sequence: CASSERTFFGYTF. The whole variable domain, remainder taken from reference TRBV2 and TRBJ1-2, is EPEVTQTPSHQVTQMGQEVILRCVPISNHLYFYWYRQILGQKVEFLVSFYNNEISEKSEIFDDQFSVERPDGSNFTLKIRSTKLEDSAMYFCASSERTFFGYTFGSGTRLTVV.

This clonotype appeared many times. The chain combines TRBV10-3 with TRBJ1-1; the D is unclear. With 3 bases removed from V and 4 bases from J, the gap between germline ends came to 12 bases. Germline V gene sequence: CDR1 ENHRY, CDR2 SYGVKD. The CDR3 is 14 residues long. This chain's CDR3 is CAISDPDGLTEAFF. CDR3 nucleotides: TGTGCCATCAGTGACCCGGACGGACTCACTGAAGCTTTCTTT.

This rearrangement joins TRBV7-9 to TRBJ2-5; D is unresolved. The V end was cut by 7 bases, the J end by 5 bases, with 11 bases between. The CDR3 is made up of 12 amino acids. Germline CDR1 SEHNR, CDR2 FQNEAQ (reference sequence). CDR3 in amino acids: CASTLDVETQYF. As DNA, the CDR3 is TGTGCCAGCACCCTAGATGTGGAGACCCAGTACTTC. The full variable domain, its missing parts supplied by reference TRBV7-9 and TRBJ2-5, is DTGVSQNPRHKITKRGQNVTFRCDPISEHNRLYWYRQTLGQGPEFLTYFQNEAQLEKSRLLSDRFSAERPKGSFSTLEIQRTEQGDSAMYLCASTLDVETQYFGPGTRLLVL.

Only a few counts were recorded for this clonotype. V is TRBV7-2 and J is TRBJ1-6; 8 bases are a match to TRBD1. This CDR3 spans 12 amino acids. Per the germline V gene, CDR1 is SGHTA and CDR2 is FQGNSA. CDR3 protein: CASDRGDSPLHF. The CDR3 bases are TGTGCTAGTGACAGGGGTGATTCACCCCTCCACTTT.

This clonotype was counted at least ten times. V gene TRBV4-1 combines with J gene TRBJ1-4, with a weak D call TRBD1 (5 bases). Deletions cut 1 base from V and 12 bases from J, with 6 bases between. This CDR3 is 11 amino acids long. In germline, CDR1 is MGHRA, CDR2 YSYEKL. Written as DNA, the CDR3 is TGCGCCAGCAGCCAAGCAGGGCAACTGTTTTTT. This translates into CASSQAGQLFF.

This clonotype has a count of ten or more. V gene TRBV7-8 combines with J gene TRBJ2-6, with D unresolved. The CDR3 has 16 amino acids. V was clipped by 0 bases and J by 0 bases, with 6 bases between them. CDR1 and CDR2 from the germline V gene are SGHVS and FQNEAQ. In DNA, the CDR3 is TGTGCCAGCAGCTTAGCTCTGGGCTCTGGGGCCAACGTCCTGACTTTC. It is translated as CASSLALGSGANVLTF.